The 19 T cell receptor beta chains below all came from one sample that was sequenced in a study of T cell responses to AZD1222 COVID-19 vaccine (dated by TCRdb to the early 2020s). Taken with the paper, the label for time point translates to: about 28 days (+/-7) after the second vaccine dose. Library prep was done by the immunoSEQ multiplex PCR assay. The table comes from immuneACCESS by way of TCRdb, which keeps in-frame sequences with V and J called. Part of the clones is missing from these tables; in studies checked, under half for an unresolved V gene and the rest for unknown reasons. The sample table shows 120,000 to 150,000 clones, and around 90% are seen once. The leading ten clones occupy roughly 1.7% of the sample. This specimen was peripheral blood, taken 28 days after the second AZD1222 dose. The receptors stem from an adult who received the AZD1222 COVID-19 vaccine.

This clone was detected only once. The V and J genes are TRBV29-1 and TRBJ2-7, with 7 bases aligning to TRBD2. The CDR3 has 12 amino acids. The ends lost 6 bases at V and 4 bases at J; junction bases unmatched: 6. Germline CDR1 SQVTM, CDR2 ANQGSEA. The CDR3 nucleotides read TGCAGCGTGGAGGGGCGGGAGTACGAGCAGTACTTC. It translates to CSVEGREYEQYF.

V is TRBV5-5 and J is TRBJ2-7; 10 bases are a match to TRBD2. The CDR3 consists of 15 residues. CDR1 and CDR2 (germline): SGHKS, YYEKEE (reference sequence). Unmatched junction bases numbered 9, after V lost 7 bases and J lost 2 bases. The DNA for the CDR3 is TGTGCCAGCCGCCCCGGGAGCGGGAGGGCCTACGAGCAGTACTTC. Translating gives CASRPGSGRAYEQYF. Full variable domain (missing parts from reference TRBV5-5 and TRBJ2-7): DAGVTQSPTHLIKTRGQQVTLRCSPISGHKSVSWYQQVLGQGPQFIFQYYEKEERGRGNFPDRFSARQFPNYSSELNVNALLLGDSALYLCASRPGSGRAYEQYFGPGTRLTVT.

The chain employs TRBV6-5 and TRBJ1-1; 7 bases agree with TRBD1. With V trimmed by 4 bases and J by 1 base, 3 bases remained unmatched. CDR3 length: 14 amino acids. CDR1 MNHEY and CDR2 SVGAGI come from the germline V gene. The CDR3 loop is CASSSRTGNTEAFF. In DNA form, the CDR3 reads TGTGCCAGCAGTTCTCGGACAGGGAACACTGAAGCTTTCTTT.

This chain connects TRBV19 to TRBJ2-3, with 7 bases fitting TRBD2. The CDR3 spans 18 residues. Germline V gene lookup returns CDR1 LNHDA and CDR2 SQIVND (reference sequence). J lost 2 bases, V lost 4 bases, and 15 bases had no gene match. Here the CDR3 DNA reads TGTGCCAGTAGTACACTATTCGGGCCTAGCGGAAACACAGATACGCAGTATTTT. Translation: CASSTLFGPSGNTDTQYF.

This clone occurred once. The chain uses TRBV2 and TRBJ2-2, with 7 bases matching TRBD1. CDR3 length: 16 amino acids. Germline V gene data show CDR1 as SNHLY and CDR2 as FYNNEI. V was pared by 0 bases and J by 1 base, with 2 bases of the junction left unmatched. The CDR3: CASSEAGTENTGELFF. The CDR3 region has the DNA TGTGCCAGCAGTGAAGCCGGGACAGAGAACACCGGGGAGCTGTTTTTT. The full variable domain, its missing parts supplied by reference TRBV2 and TRBJ2-2, is EPEVTQTPSHQVTQMGQEVILRCVPISNHLYFYWYRQILGQKVEFLVSFYNNEISEKSEIFDDQFSVERPDGSNFTLKIRSTKLEDSAMYFCASSEAGTENTGELFFGEGSRLTVL.

The rearrangement joins TRBV6-5 to TRBJ1-2, with TRBD1 identical over 8 bases. Trimming at V came to 8 bases and at J to 2 bases, leaving 4 bases not matched to a gene. The CDR3 consists of 13 residues. CDR1 is MNHEY, CDR2 SVGAGI, per germline. CDR3 sequence reads: CASGQGGNYGYTF. The CDR3 coding sequence is TGTGCCAGCGGACAGGGAGGCAACTATGGCTACACCTTC.

V usage is TRBV9 and J usage is TRBJ1-1; D perhaps matches TRBD1 (6 bases). Trimming stripped 6 bases from V and 7 bases from J, with 25 bases between. Germline V CDR1 and CDR2: SGDLS, YYNGEE. The CDR3 length is 16 residues. The CDR3 reads CASTYRERGERIEAFF. For the CDR3, the DNA is TGTGCCAGCACCTACAGGGAACGGGGCGAAAGGATTGAAGCTTTCTTT.

The chain recombines TRBV5-6 with TRBJ2-1; 13 bases fit TRBD2. The CDR3 is 14 residues long. The junction had 5 bases not matched to a gene; V was cut back by 5 bases and J by 9 bases. Germline loops: CDR1 SGHDT, CDR2 YYEEEE. The CDR3 region is CASSGLAGEGEQFF. CDR3 nucleotide sequence: TGTGCCAGCAGTGGACTAGCGGGAGAGGGTGAGCAGTTCTTC. The whole variable domain, remainder taken from reference TRBV5-6 and TRBJ2-1, is DAGVTQSPTHLIKTRGQQVTLRCSPKSGHDTVSWYQQALGQGPQFIFQYYEEEERQRGNFPDRFSGHQFPNYSSELNVNALLLGDSALYLCASSGLAGEGEQFFGPGTRLTVL.

The chain employs TRBV30 and TRBJ2-3; 7 nucleotides match TRBD2. Germline CDR1 GTSNPN, CDR2 SVGIG (reference sequence). After removal of 5 bases from V and 1 base from J, the junction contained 0 bases not matched to a gene. This CDR3 region has 12 residues. CDR3 region: CAWRGGTDTQYF. Here the CDR3 DNA reads TGTGCCTGGCGGGGGGGCACAGATACGCAGTATTTT.

This chain uses TRBV30 with TRBJ2-7; TRBD2 agrees at 9 bases. Germline trimming cut 1 base from V and 4 bases from J; bases unmatched to any gene: 11. This CDR3 region has 16 residues. CDR1 is GTSNPN, CDR2 SVGIG, per germline (reference sequence). The CDR3 is CAWSGPGGRATYEQYF. The CDR3 DNA sequence: TGTGCCTGGAGTGGGCCTGGCGGGAGGGCCACGTACGAGCAGTACTTC. Full variable domain (remainder filled in from reference TRBV30 and TRBJ2-7): SQTIHQWPATLVQPVGSPLSLECTVEGTSNPNLYWYRQAAGRGLQLLFYSVGIGQISSEVPQNLSASRPQDRQFILSSKKLLLSDSGFYLCAWSGPGGRATYEQYFGPGTRLTVT.

The chain links TRBV10-3 to TRBJ1-1; the match to TRBD1 covers 8 bases. This CDR3 region has 13 residues. V trimming: 6 bases; J trimming: 5 bases; junction bases outside the gene matches: 5. Germline values: CDR1 ENHRY, CDR2 SYGVKD. The CDR3 spells CAIRDRESTEAFF. The CDR3 DNA reads TGTGCCATCAGGGACAGGGAATCGACTGAAGCTTTCTTT.

The rearrangement uses TRBV7-8 and TRBJ1-4; 9 nucleotides line up with TRBD1. V lost 5 bases to trimming and J lost 8 bases; unmatched junction nucleotides: 6. Germline V gene sequence: CDR1 SGHVS, CDR2 FQNEAQ. The CDR3 sequence is 14 residues long. The CDR3 is CASSLGTGQEKLFF. The CDR3 nucleotides are TGTGCCAGCAGCCTGGGGACAGGGCAAGAAAAACTGTTTTTT.

The CDR3 nucleotides are TGTGCCAGCAGCTTACGAGGAGGGGGGGGCATAGAGACCCAGTACTTC. Its translation is CASSLRGGGGIETQYF. The chain has TRBV11-2 and TRBJ2-5, with D possibly TRBD2 on 7 matching bases. V was cut by 2 bases and J by 4 bases, with 17 bases left in between. The CDR3 is 16 amino acids. CDR1 and CDR2 from the germline V gene are SGHAT and FQNNGV.

The chain couples TRBV20-1 to TRBJ2-5, with TRBD1 matching 9 bases. Germline CDR1 is DFQATT and CDR2 is SNEGSKA (reference sequence). This CDR3 has 16 residues. The trim removed 3 bases at V and 2 bases at J, leaving 10 bases unmatched. CDR3 amino acids: CSASKDRGILQETQYF. The CDR3 bases are TGCAGTGCTAGTAAGGACAGGGGTATTTTGCAAGAGACCCAGTACTTC.

The chain combines TRBV7-2 with TRBJ1-2; D perhaps matches TRBD1 (6 bases). The CDR3 is 13 amino acids. With 5 bases removed from V and 8 bases from J, the gap between germline ends came to 15 bases. CDR1 is SGHTA, CDR2 FQGNSA, per germline. CDR3 loop: CASSRGEGQGYTF. DNA for the CDR3: TGTGCCAGCAGCAGGGGGGAGGGGCAAGGCTACACCTTC. Supplemented by reference TRBV7-2 and TRBJ1-2, the full variable domain reads GAGVSQSPSNKVTEKGKDVELRCDPISGHTALYWYRQSLGQGLEFLIYFQGNSAPDKSGLPSDRFSAERTGGSVSTLTIQRTQQEDSAVYLCASSRGEGQGYTFGSGTRLTVV.

J is TRBJ1-1 and V is TRBV28; tentatively, D is TRBD1 (5 bases). Trimming removed 5 bases at V and 4 bases at J, with 8 bases between. Germline lookup yields CDR1 MDHEN and CDR2 SYDVKM. The CDR3 contains 12 residues. The CDR3 DNA reads as TGTGCCAGCAGTGACAGACCCACTGAAGCTTTCTTT. It codes for CASSDRPTEAFF.

The rearrangement uses TRBV6-5 and TRBJ1-5; D not resolved. With 6 bases removed from V and 6 bases from J, the gap between germline ends came to 18 bases. CDR1 MNHEY and CDR2 SVGAGI come from the germline V gene. CDR3 length equals 15 residues. The CDR3 bases are TGTGCCAGCAGGCCCATACAAGCAGGTATTCAGCCCCAGCATTTT. Its protein product is CASRPIQAGIQPQHF.

This clone was detected only a few times. The J gene is TRBJ1-6, the V gene TRBV7-8; D not resolved. The CDR3 extends over 13 amino acids. With 6 bases removed from V and 11 bases from J, the gap between germline ends came to 14 bases. Germline V CDR1 and CDR2: SGHVS, FQNEAQ. CDR3 region: CASSRTPEPPLHF. The CDR3 DNA is TGTGCCAGCAGTCGGACTCCCGAACCACCCCTCCACTTT.

The gene calls are TRBV19 and TRBJ1-1, with a weak D call TRBD1 (5 bases). V gave up 7 bases and J gave up 1 base, with 16 bases separating them. CDR3 size: 15 residues. The germline CDR1 and CDR2 sequences are LNHDA and SQIVND (reference sequence). DNA for the CDR3: TGTGCCAGTACGGGCTCGGGGCTGGAGAACACTGAAGCTTTCTTT. Translated, it gives CASTGSGLENTEAFF. Filled out from reference TRBV19 and TRBJ1-1, the complete variable domain reads DGGITQSPKYLFRKEGQNVTLSCEQNLNHDAMYWYRQDPGQGLRLIYYSQIVNDFQKGDIAEGYSVSREKKESFPLTVTSAQKNPTAFYLCASTGSGLENTEAFFGQGTRLTVV.